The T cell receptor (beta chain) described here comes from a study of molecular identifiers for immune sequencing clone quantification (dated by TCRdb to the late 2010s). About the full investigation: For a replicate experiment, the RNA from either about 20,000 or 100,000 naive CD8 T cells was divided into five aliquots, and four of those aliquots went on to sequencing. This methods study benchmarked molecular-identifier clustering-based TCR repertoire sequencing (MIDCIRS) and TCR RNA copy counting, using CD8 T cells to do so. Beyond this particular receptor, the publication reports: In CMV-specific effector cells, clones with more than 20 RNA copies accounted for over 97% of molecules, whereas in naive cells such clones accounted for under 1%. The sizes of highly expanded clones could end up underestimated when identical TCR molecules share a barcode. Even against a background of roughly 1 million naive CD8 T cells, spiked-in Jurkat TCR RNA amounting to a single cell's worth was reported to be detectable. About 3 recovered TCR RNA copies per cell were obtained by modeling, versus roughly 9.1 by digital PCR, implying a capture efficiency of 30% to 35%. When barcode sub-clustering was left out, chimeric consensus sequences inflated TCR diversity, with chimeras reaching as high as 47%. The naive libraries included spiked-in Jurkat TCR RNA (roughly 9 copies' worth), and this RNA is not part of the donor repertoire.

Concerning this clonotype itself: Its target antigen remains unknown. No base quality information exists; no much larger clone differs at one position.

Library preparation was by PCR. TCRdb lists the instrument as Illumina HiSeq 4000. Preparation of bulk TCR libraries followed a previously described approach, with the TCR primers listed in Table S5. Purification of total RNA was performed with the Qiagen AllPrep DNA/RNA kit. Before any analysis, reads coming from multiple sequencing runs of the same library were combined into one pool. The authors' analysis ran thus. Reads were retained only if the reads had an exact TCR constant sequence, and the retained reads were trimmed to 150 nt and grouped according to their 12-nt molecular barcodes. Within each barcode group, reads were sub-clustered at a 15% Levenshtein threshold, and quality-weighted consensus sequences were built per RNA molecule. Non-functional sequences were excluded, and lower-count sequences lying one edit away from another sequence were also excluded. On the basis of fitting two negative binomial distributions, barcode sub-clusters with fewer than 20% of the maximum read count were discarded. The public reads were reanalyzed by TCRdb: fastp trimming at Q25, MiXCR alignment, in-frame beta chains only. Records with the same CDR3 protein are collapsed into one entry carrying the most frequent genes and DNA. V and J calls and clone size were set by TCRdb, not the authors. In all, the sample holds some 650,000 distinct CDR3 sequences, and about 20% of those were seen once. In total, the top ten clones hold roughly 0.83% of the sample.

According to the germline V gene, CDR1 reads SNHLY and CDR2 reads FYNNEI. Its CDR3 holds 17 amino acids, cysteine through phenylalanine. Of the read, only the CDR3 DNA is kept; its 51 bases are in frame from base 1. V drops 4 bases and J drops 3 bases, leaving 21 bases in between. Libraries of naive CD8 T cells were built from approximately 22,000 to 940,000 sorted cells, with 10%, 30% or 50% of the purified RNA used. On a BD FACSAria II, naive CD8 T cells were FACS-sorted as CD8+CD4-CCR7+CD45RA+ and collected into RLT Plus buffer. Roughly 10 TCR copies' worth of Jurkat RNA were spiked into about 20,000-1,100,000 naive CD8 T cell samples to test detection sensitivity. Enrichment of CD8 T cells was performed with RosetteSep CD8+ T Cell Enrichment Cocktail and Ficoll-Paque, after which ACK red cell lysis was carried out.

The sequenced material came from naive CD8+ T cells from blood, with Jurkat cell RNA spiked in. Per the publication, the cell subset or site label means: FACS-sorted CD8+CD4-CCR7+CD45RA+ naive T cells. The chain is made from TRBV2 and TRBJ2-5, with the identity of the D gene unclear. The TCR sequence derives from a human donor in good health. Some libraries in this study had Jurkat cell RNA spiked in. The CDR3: CASSGPLVPDEEETQYF. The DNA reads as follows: TGTGCCAGCAGTGGCCCGTTGGTCCCGGACGAGGAAGAGACCCAGTACTTC. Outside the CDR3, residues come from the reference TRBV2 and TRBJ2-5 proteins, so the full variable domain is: EPEVTQTPSHQVTQMGQEVILRCVPISNHLYFYWYRQILGQKVEFLVSFYNNEISEKSEIFDDQFSVERPDGSNFTLKIRSTKLEDSAMYFCASSGPLVPDEEETQYFGPGTRLLVL.